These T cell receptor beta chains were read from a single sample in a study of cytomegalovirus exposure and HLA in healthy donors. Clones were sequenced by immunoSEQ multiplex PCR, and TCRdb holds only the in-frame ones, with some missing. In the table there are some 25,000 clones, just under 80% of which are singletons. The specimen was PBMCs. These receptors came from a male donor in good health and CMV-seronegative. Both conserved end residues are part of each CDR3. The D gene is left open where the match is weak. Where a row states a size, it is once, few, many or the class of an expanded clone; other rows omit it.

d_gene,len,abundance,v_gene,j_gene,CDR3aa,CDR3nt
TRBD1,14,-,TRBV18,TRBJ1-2,CASSLWDREYPLTF,TGTGCCAGCTCATTATGGGACAGGGAGTACCCACTCACCTTC
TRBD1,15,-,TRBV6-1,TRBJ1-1,CASRRPGQSYTEAFF,TGTGCCAGCAGGCGCCCGGGACAGAGCTACACTGAAGCTTTCTTT
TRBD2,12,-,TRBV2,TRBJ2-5,CASRTSGETQYF,TGTGCCAGCCGGACTAGCGGAGAGACCCAGTACTTC
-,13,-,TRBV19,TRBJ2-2,CASSQGEAGELFF,TGTGCCAGTAGTCAAGGGGAGGCCGGGGAGCTGTTTTTT
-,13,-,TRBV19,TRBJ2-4,CASRAGWENIQYF,TGTGCCAGTAGGGCGGGGTGGGAAAACATTCAGTACTTC
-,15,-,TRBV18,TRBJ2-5,CASSPVGGSQETQYF,TGTGCCAGCTCACCGGTAGGGGGTAGCCAAGAGACCCAGTACTTC
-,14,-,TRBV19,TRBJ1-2,CASSISGTLDGYTF,TGTGCCAGTAGTATCTCCGGGACTCTGGATGGCTACACCTTC
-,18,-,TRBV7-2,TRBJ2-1,CASSHPVGGRGTYNEQFF,TGTGCCAGCAGCCACCCCGTCGGAGGGCGGGGTACCTACAATGAGCAGTTCTTC
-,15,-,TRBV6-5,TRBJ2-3,CASSYSGARTDTQYF,TGTGCCAGCAGTTACTCAGGGGCGAGGACAGATACGCAGTATTTT
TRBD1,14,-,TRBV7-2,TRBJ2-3,CASRPTGYTDTQYF,TGTGCCAGCAGACCGACAGGGTACACAGATACGCAGTATTTT
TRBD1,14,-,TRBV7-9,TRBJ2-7,CASSFGQGRDEQYF,TGTGCCAGCAGCTTTGGACAGGGGAGGGACGAGCAGTACTTC
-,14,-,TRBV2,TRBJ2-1,CASSPGEGWNEQFF,TGTGCCAGCAGCCCGGGAGAGGGTTGGAATGAGCAGTTCTTC
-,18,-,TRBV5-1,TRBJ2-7,CASSEMRDILRGEYEQYF,TGCGCCAGCAGCGAAATGAGGGACATCCTACGAGGGGAGTACGAGCAGTACTTC
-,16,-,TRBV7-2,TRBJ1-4,CASSLVFRAANEKLFF,TGTGCCAGCAGCTTAGTCTTCAGGGCCGCTAATGAAAAACTGTTTTTT
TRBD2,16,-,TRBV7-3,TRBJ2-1,CASSAGLAGGWNEQFF,TGTGCCAGCAGCGCCGGCCTAGCGGGAGGATGGAATGAGCAGTTCTTC
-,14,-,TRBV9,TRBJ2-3,CASSPRGSPDTQYF,TGTGCCAGCAGCCCTCGGGGGAGCCCAGATACGCAGTATTTT
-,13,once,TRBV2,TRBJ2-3,CASRWGPADTQYF,TGTGCCAGCAGATGGGGCCCAGCAGATACGCAGTATTTT
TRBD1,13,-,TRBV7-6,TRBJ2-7,CASSPDRAYEQYF,TGTGCCAGCAGCCCCGACAGGGCCTACGAGCAGTACTTC
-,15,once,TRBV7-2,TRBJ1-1,CASSAPTVLDTEAFF,TGTGCCAGCAGCGCCCCGACTGTTTTGGACACTGAAGCTTTCTTT
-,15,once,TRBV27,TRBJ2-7,CASSFKGQGNYEQYF,TGTGCCAGCAGTTTCAAAGGGCAGGGGAACTACGAGCAGTACTTC
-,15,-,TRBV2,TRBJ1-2,CASSEGRVANYGYTF,TGTGCCAGCAGTGAAGGGAGAGTAGCTAACTATGGCTACACCTTC
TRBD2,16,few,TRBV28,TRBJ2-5,CASSLGRGAMVETQYF,TGTGCCAGCAGTTTAGGGCGGGGGGCGATGGTAGAGACCCAGTACTTC
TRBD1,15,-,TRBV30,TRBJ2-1,CAWSNRGQIYNEQFF,TGTGCCTGGAGCAACAGGGGGCAAATCTACAATGAGCAGTTCTTC
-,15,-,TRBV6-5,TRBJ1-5,CASSQGGRSNQPQHF,TGTGCCAGCAGCCAGGGCGGTCGGAGCAATCAGCCCCAGCATTTT
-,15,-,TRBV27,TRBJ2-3,CASTLGGSATDTQYF,TGTGCCAGCACCTTAGGAGGCAGTGCCACAGATACGCAGTATTTT
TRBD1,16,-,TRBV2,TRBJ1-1,CASSEDPRTGEVEAFF,TGTGCCAGCAGTGAAGATCCGAGGACAGGGGAAGTCGAAGCTTTCTTT
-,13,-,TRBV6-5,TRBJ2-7,CASRDRILGEQYF,TGTGCCAGCAGAGACAGGATTTTGGGCGAGCAGTACTTC
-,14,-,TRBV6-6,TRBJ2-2,CASRGGRDTGELFF,TGTGCCAGCAGAGGCGGGCGGGACACCGGGGAGCTGTTTTTT
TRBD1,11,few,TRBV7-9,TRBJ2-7,CASSLGTGDYF,TGTGCCAGCAGCTTAGGGACAGGTGACTACTTC
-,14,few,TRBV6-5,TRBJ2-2,CAGRTEANTGELFF,TGTGCCGGACGGACAGAGGCGAACACCGGGGAGCTGTTTTTT
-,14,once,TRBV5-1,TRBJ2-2,CASSLQGDTGELFF,TGCGCCAGCAGCTTACAGGGTGACACCGGGGAGCTGTTTTTT
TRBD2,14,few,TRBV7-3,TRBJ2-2,CASSLRRGSGELFF,TGTGCCAGCAGCTTAAGGCGCGGGAGTGGGGAGCTGTTTTTT
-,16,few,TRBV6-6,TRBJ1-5,CASRVQGWSSNQPQHF,TGTGCCAGCAGAGTGCAGGGTTGGAGTAGCAATCAGCCCCAGCATTTT
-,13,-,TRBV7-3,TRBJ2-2,CASSPSDTGELFF,TGTGCCAGCAGCCCGTCCGACACCGGGGAGCTGTTTTTT
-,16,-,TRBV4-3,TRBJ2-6,CASSQVEGVGANVLTF,TGCGCCAGCAGCCAAGTTGAGGGGGTTGGGGCCAACGTCCTGACTTTC
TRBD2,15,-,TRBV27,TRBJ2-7,CASSLGGRNPSEQYF,TGTGCCAGCAGTTTAGGCGGGAGGAACCCCTCTGAGCAGTACTTC
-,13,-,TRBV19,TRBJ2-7,CASSSLSGYEQYF,TGTGCCAGTAGTAGCCTCTCGGGCTACGAGCAGTACTTC
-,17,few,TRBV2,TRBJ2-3,CASSEYAAAISTDTQYF,TGTGCCAGCAGTGAATATGCAGCGGCAATAAGCACAGATACGCAGTATTTT
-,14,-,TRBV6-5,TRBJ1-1,CASSYSRGNTEAFF,TGTGCCAGCAGTTACTCCCGCGGGAACACTGAAGCTTTCTTT
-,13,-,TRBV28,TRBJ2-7,CASSRWGLYEQYF,TGTGCCAGCTCACGGTGGGGACTCTACGAGCAGTACTTC
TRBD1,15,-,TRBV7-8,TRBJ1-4,CASSYGQAGNEKLFF,TGTGCCAGCAGCTACGGACAGGCTGGTAATGAAAAACTGTTTTTT
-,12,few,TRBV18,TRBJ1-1,CASSPSTDEAFF,TGTGCCAGCTCACCGTCGACAGACGAAGCTTTCTTT
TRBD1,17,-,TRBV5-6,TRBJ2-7,CASSSMDRWVGQYEQYF,TGTGCCAGCAGCTCGATGGACAGGTGGGTTGGACAGTACGAGCAGTACTTC
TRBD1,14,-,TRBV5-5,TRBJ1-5,CASSRDRGNQPQHF,TGTGCCAGCAGTCGAGACAGGGGTAATCAGCCCCAGCATTTT
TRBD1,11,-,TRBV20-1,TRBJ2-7,CSARQGYEQYF,TGCAGTGCTCGACAGGGGTACGAGCAGTACTTC
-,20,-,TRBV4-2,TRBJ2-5,CASSHPLAREDYRVQETQYF,TGTGCCAGCAGCCACCCTTTGGCCAGGGAGGATTATAGGGTCCAAGAGACCCAGTACTTC
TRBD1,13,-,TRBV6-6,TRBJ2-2,CASSDRDTGELFF,TGTGCCAGCAGTGACAGGGACACCGGGGAGCTGTTTTTT
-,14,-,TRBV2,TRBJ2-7,CASSELAATYEQYF,TGTGCCAGCAGTGAACTAGCTGCTACCTACGAGCAGTACTTC
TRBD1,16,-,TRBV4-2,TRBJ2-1,CASSFSGQGLIGEQFF,TGTGCCAGCAGCTTCTCGGGACAGGGTCTGATCGGTGAGCAGTTCTTC
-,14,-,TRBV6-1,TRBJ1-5,CASSEGPRNQPQHF,TGTGCCAGCAGTGAGGGCCCGAGAAATCAGCCCCAGCATTTT
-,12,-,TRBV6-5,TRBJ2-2,CASRENTGELFF,TGTGCCAGCCGGGAGAACACCGGGGAGCTGTTTTTT
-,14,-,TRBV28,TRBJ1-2,CASSFSGKGGGYTF,TGTGCCAGCAGTTTTTCAGGAAAGGGAGGTGGCTACACCTTC
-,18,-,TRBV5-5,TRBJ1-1,CASSLYLALGGLDTEAFF,TGTGCCAGCAGCTTGTACTTAGCGTTAGGGGGTTTGGACACTGAAGCTTTCTTT